The 24 T cell receptor beta chains below were found in one sample sequenced in a study of HIV-infected patients and healthy controls. The repertoire came from unfractionated whole blood and reflected all unsorted peripheral T cells. About 450 ng RNA was reverse transcribed with alpha and beta constant-region primers. Using multiplexing indices, alpha and beta chain libraries were generated apart by chain-specific third strand synthesis. TCRdb recomputed calls from the 5' RACE reads with MiXCR, one row per CDR3 protein. The repertoire includes some 3,500 distinct CDR3 sequences, 20% to 25% of them detected once, and less than 30% sits in the top ten. Sequencing was performed on blood, taken before antiretroviral therapy. These receptors all come from an adult with HIV infection.

This clonotype turned up a few times. The chain combines TRBV30 with TRBJ2-2; TRBD2 matches at 8 bases. Germline V gives CDR1 GTSNPN, CDR2 SVGIG (reference sequence). This CDR3 region has 15 residues. Trimming took 7 bases from V and 6 from J; bases not matched to a gene: 13. The CDR3 protein is CALSPRAGLAGELFF. The CDR3 DNA reads TGTGCCTTAAGTCCCCGGGCGGGACTAGCCGGGGAGCTGTTTTTT.

This clonotype is labeled medium-sized (0.01 to 0.1%). This rearrangement joins TRBV9 to TRBJ2-5, with 8 positions matching TRBD2. CDR1 and CDR2 (germline): SGDLS, YYNGEE. J was trimmed by 4 bases and V by 8 bases; bases with no gene match: 7. The CDR3 has 13 residues. Here the CDR3 reads CARKRGFPETQYF. The CDR3 DNA reads as TGTGCCAGGAAGCGGGGGTTTCCAGAGACCCAGTACTTC.

In this sample, this clonotype is medium-sized (0.01 to 0.1%). The chain employs TRBV14 and TRBJ2-5; D may match TRBD1 or TRBD2 (5 bases each). Germline CDR1 SGHDN, CDR2 FVKESK. CDR3 length equals 15 residues. Trimming shortened V by 6 bases and J by 5 bases, and 19 bases separated the two germline ends. In nucleotides, the CDR3 is TGTGCCAGCAGTCTAACCACGGGGCCCGGGGAGACCCAGTACTTC. Protein: CASSLTTGPGETQYF.

In this sample, this clonotype is medium-sized. The chain uses TRBV4-1 and TRBJ2-6; tentatively, D is TRBD1 (5 bases). Germline-derived CDR1 and CDR2 are MGHRA and YSYEKL. This CDR3 comprises 17 residues. V lost 1 base and J lost 0, with 10 bases in between. CDR3 nucleotide sequence: TGCGCCAGCAGCCAAGGAGACAGAGACTCTGGGGCCAACGTCCTGACTTTC. Residues: CASSQGDRDSGANVLTF.

The gene calls are TRBV7-9 and TRBJ2-4; maybe TRBD1 (6 bases). The CDR3 is 14 amino acids. The V end was cut by 5 bases, the J end by 5 bases, with 13 bases between. Per the germline V gene, CDR1 is SEHNR and CDR2 is FQNEAQ (reference sequence). The CDR3 DNA is TGTGCCAGCAGCAAGGCAGGGGTCCAAAACATTCAGTACTTC. Translation gives CASSKAGVQNIQYF.

This clonotype was picked up a small number of times. This sequence joins TRBV7-9 and TRBJ1-1; D is unresolved. The CDR3 is made up of 13 amino acids. Looked up from germline, CDR1 is SEHNR and CDR2 is FQNEAQ (reference sequence). Trimming pared 5 bases from V and 6 bases from J, leaving 13 bases between. This CDR3 is CASSPLGWPEAFF. The CDR3 nucleotides read TGTGCCAGCAGCCCCCTAGGATGGCCTGAAGCTTTCTTT.

By frequency in the sample, this clonotype is medium-sized. The chain uses TRBV6-5 and TRBJ1-4; tentatively, D is TRBD1 (5 bases). The CDR3 has 14 residues. Germline assignment: CDR1 MNHEY and CDR2 SVGAGI. The V and J ends lost 0 bases and 6 bases respectively, with 8 bases between them. The DNA of the CDR3 is TGTGCCAGCAGTTACTCGGGACCCGATGAAAAACTGTTTTTT. Its translation: CASSYSGPDEKLFF.

By proportion, this clonotype is medium-sized. The J gene is TRBJ1-1, the V gene TRBV7-9; D remains ambiguous. The V and J ends lost 3 bases and 5 bases respectively, with 7 bases between them. The CDR3 spans 12 residues. CDR1 and CDR2 (germline): SEHNR, FQNEAQ (reference sequence). The DNA for the CDR3 is TGTGCCAGCAGCTTTGGGGTGACTGAAGCTTTCTTT. It is translated as CASSFGVTEAFF.

The J gene is TRBJ2-3, the V gene TRBV6-6, with 7 bases that match TRBD1. The CDR3 length is 17 residues. Trimming removed 8 bases from V and 1 base from J; junction bases left unmatched: 15. CDR1 and CDR2 (germline): MNHNY, SVGAGI (reference sequence). CDR3 bases: TGTGCCAGCGCCATGACAGGGCGGGCCAGGGGCACAGATACGCAGTATTTT. As protein: CASAMTGRARGTDTQYF.

This clonotype qualifies as medium-sized. The rearrangement links TRBV4-1 to TRBJ2-5; D is unresolved. The V and J ends lost 5 bases and 2 bases respectively, with 12 bases between them. This CDR3 comprises 14 residues. The germline CDR1 and CDR2 sequences are MGHRA and YSYEKL. CDR3: CASSYGPSQETQYF. DNA for the CDR3: TGCGCCAGCAGCTATGGCCCTTCTCAAGAGACCCAGTACTTC.

This clonotype has just a few counts. The chain uses TRBV2 and TRBJ2-3, with D perhaps TRBD2 (6 bases). The CDR3 has 13 residues. Germline CDR1 SNHLY, CDR2 FYNNEI. V was clipped by 7 bases and J by 2 bases, with 10 bases between them. CDR3: CASTGLFTDTQYF. In nucleotides, the CDR3 is TGTGCCAGCACGGGACTTTTCACAGATACGCAGTATTTT. The full variable domain, in which reference TRBV2 and TRBJ2-3 provide the parts outside the CDR3, is EPEVTQTPSHQVTQMGQEVILRCVPISNHLYFYWYRQILGQKVEFLVSFYNNEISEKSEIFDDQFSVERPDGSNFTLKIRSTKLEDSAMYFCASTGLFTDTQYFGPGTRLTVL.

This clonotype is judged medium-sized. This sequence joins TRBV28 and TRBJ1-5; tentatively, D is TRBD1 (6 bases). The germline CDR1 and CDR2 sequences are MDHEN and SYDVKM. The CDR3 has 14 residues. Deletions cut 6 bases from V and 0 bases from J, with 9 bases between. In DNA, the CDR3 is TGTGCCAGCAGGACACAGGGTAGCAATCAGCCCCAGCATTTT. This codes for CASRTQGSNQPQHF.

This clonotype counts as medium-sized. This chain uses TRBV12-3 or TRBV12-4 with TRBJ2-7; 10 nucleotides line up with TRBD1. The CDR3 is 14 residues long. V lost 3 bases to trimming and J lost 3 bases; unmatched junction nucleotides: 2. The CDR3 DNA follows: TGTGCCAGCAGTTTCTGGACAGGGGGCTACGAGCAGTACTTC. Translating it yields CASSFWTGGYEQYF.

The chain employs TRBV12-3 or TRBV12-4 and TRBJ2-2; possibly TRBD2 for D (8 bases). Trimming pared 4 bases from V and 3 bases from J, leaving 15 bases between. This CDR3 spans 16 amino acids. DNA for the CDR3: TGTGCCAGCAGTTCTCACGGGAGGGGGCACACCGGGGAGCTGTTTTTT. This codes for CASSSHGRGHTGELFF.

Regarding this clonotype: Given a much more abundant clone one base away, this may be a read error. CDR3 coding DNA: TGTGCCAGCAGTCGAAGACTAGCGGGGGCCACAGATACGCAGTATTTT. It translates to CASSRRLAGATDTQYF. J is TRBJ2-3 and V is TRBV6-5; 12 positions agree with TRBD2. V trimming: 5 bases; J trimming: 2 bases; junction bases outside the gene matches: 5. Per the germline V gene, CDR1 is MNHEY and CDR2 is SVGAGI. The CDR3 covers 16 residues.

About this clonotype: This may be a read error: a much more frequent sequence differs by one nucleotide. This chain connects TRBV7-2 to TRBJ1-1, with D possibly being TRBD1 (5 bases). CDR1 and CDR2 (germline): SGHTA, FQGNSA. Trimming left V 7 bases short and J 4 bases short, with 19 bases between. The CDR3 is 15 amino acids. CDR3 amino acids: CASTPRGGEPTEAFF. The CDR3 DNA is TGTGCCAGCACCCCCCGCGGGGGAGAGCCCACTGAAGCTTTCTTT.

The chain carries TRBV20-1 and TRBJ2-3, with no clear D. The CDR3 length is 16 residues. Germline loops: CDR1 DFQATT, CDR2 SNEGSKA (reference sequence). The V gene lost 5 bases and the J gene lost 1 base, with 19 bases spanning the gap. The CDR3 DNA sequence: TGCAGTGCTTCCCTGGCCGGTAGAGTTGGCACAGATACGCAGTATTTT. Encoded protein: CSASLAGRVGTDTQYF.

This clonotype turned up a few times. The V call is TRBV2, the J call TRBJ1-1; no reliable D call. V lost 3 bases, J lost 4 bases, and 9 bases lay in between. CDR1 and CDR2 from the germline V gene are SNHLY and FYNNEI. The CDR3 runs 13 residues. The CDR3 DNA follows: TGTGCCAGCAGTGATCTTGGTGGCACTGAAGCTTTCTTT. This sequence encodes CASSDLGGTEAFF.

This clonotype qualifies as medium-sized. The CDR3: CASSFDSSNTEAFF. In nucleotides, the CDR3 is TGTGCCAGCAGCTTCGACAGTTCGAACACTGAAGCTTTCTTT. The rearrangement links TRBV7-2 to TRBJ1-1; D possibly corresponds to TRBD1 (5 bases). This CDR3 has 14 residues. Trimming removed 3 bases at V and 1 base at J, with 9 bases between. Germline CDR1 is SGHTA and CDR2 is FQGNSA. Full variable domain (remainder filled in from reference TRBV7-2 and TRBJ1-1): GAGVSQSPSNKVTEKGKDVELRCDPISGHTALYWYRQSLGQGLEFLIYFQGNSAPDKSGLPSDRFSAERTGGSVSTLTIQRTQQEDSAVYLCASSFDSSNTEAFFGQGTRLTVV.

This clonotype ranks as medium-sized. J is TRBJ2-2 and V is TRBV12-3 or TRBV12-4; D uncertain. The length of the CDR3 is 14 residues. Trimming removed 4 bases at V and 4 bases at J, with 10 bases between. The CDR3 here is CASSSTLATGELFF. DNA for the CDR3: TGTGCCAGCAGTTCTACTTTGGCCACCGGGGAGCTGTTTTTT.

As regards this clonotype: A junction end diverges from the germline sequence, so it may reflect a read error. This chain joins TRBV2 and TRBJ2-7; no clear D. Per the germline V gene, CDR1 is SNHLY and CDR2 is FYNNEI. This CDR3 region has 14 residues. Written as DNA, the CDR3 is TGTGCCAGCAGTGAAAACACTGACCGCTACGAGAAGTACTTC. Translation gives CASSENTDRYEKYF.

This clonotype is medium-sized (0.01 to 0.1%) in the sample. The rearrangement links TRBV12-3 or TRBV12-4 to TRBJ2-1; tentatively, D is TRBD2 (6 bases). This CDR3 is 17 amino acids long. Between the trimmed V and J ends, which lost 8 bases and 2 bases, there was a span of 22 bases. The DNA for the CDR3 is TGTGCCAGCTGGGATGGCGGGGAGCCGGGCGCCTACAATGAGCAGTTCTTC. Encoded protein: CASWDGGEPGAYNEQFF.

About this clonotype itself: A much bigger clone sits one base away, suggesting this may be a read error. The rearrangement links TRBV5-6 to TRBJ2-3; D unresolved. V was clipped by 0 bases and J by 4 bases, with 6 bases between them. This CDR3 region has 13 residues. Germline values: CDR1 SGHDT, CDR2 YYEEEE. The chain's CDR3 is CASSLVGPDTQYF. For the CDR3, the DNA is TGTGCCAGCAGCTTGGTGGGCCCAGATACGCAGTATTTT.

Relative to its sample, this clonotype is medium-sized. The rearrangement joins TRBV12-3 or TRBV12-4 to TRBJ2-7, with TRBD1 as a possible D gene (6 bases). V lost 8 bases, J lost 1 base, and 12 bases lay in between. The CDR3 covers 13 residues. CDR3: CASRDTLSYEQYF. CDR3 nucleotides: TGTGCCAGCCGGGACACTCTTTCCTACGAGCAGTACTTC.